The 27 T cell receptor beta chains reported below all come from one sample, sequenced in a study of identical twins. TCRdb itself ran the 5' RACE reads through MiXCR, one entry per CDR3 protein. The data show about 810,000 distinct CDR3 sequences, around 12% seen once. The same specimen was also included in a second study, on yellow fever vaccine responses in identical twins.

Sequenced sample: PBMCs. The receptors shown here come from a woman aged 18-29 years in good health.

This clonotype was recorded a few times. This rearrangement joins TRBV7-9 to TRBJ2-2, with TRBD2 matching over 11 bases. This CDR3 has 17 amino acids. CDR1 and CDR2 from the germline V gene are SEHNR and FQNEAQ (reference sequence). The V segment lost 5 bases and the J segment 1 base; nucleotides outside the gene matches: 6. The CDR3 nucleotides read TGTGCCAGCAGCCGGTCCGGGACTAGCGGGAACACCGGGGAGCTGTTTTTT. It codes for CASSRSGTSGNTGELFF.

The chain links TRBV5-5 to TRBJ2-3, with D perhaps TRBD1 (6 bases). The V gene lost 4 bases and the J gene lost 6 bases, with 18 bases spanning the gap. The CDR3 contains 15 residues. Germline CDR1 is SGHKS and CDR2 is YYEKEE (reference sequence). CDR3 protein: CASSLRHDQGDTQYF. CDR3 DNA sequence: TGTGCCAGCAGCCTCCGACACGACCAGGGGGATACGCAGTATTTT.

V usage is TRBV5-4 and J usage is TRBJ2-7; the D gene could be TRBD1 or TRBD2 (5 bases each). Germline V gene data show CDR1 as SGHNT and CDR2 as YYREEE (reference sequence). Trimming left V 0 bases short and J 3 bases short, with 13 bases between. This CDR3 has 15 residues. The CDR3 sequence is CASSLGGANLYEQYF. CDR3 coding DNA: TGTGCCAGCAGCTTGGGAGGGGCGAATCTCTACGAGCAGTACTTC.

The sample holds a few counts of this clonotype. The chain is built from TRBV19 and TRBJ1-5; D is undetermined. The CDR3 is made up of 13 amino acids. Germline values: CDR1 LNHDA, CDR2 SQIVND (reference sequence). Trimming stripped 5 bases from V and 3 bases from J, with 8 bases between. CDR3 in amino acids: CASSQTVNQPQHF. The CDR3 DNA reads TGTGCCAGTAGTCAAACAGTCAATCAGCCCCAGCATTTT.

The table lists this clonotype with a few counts. The gene calls are TRBV7-9 and TRBJ1-2; tentatively, D is TRBD1 (6 bases). The CDR3 runs 17 residues. Germline-derived CDR1 and CDR2 are SEHNR and FQNEAQ (reference sequence). The V gene lost 8 bases and the J gene lost 6 bases, with 28 bases spanning the gap. In nucleotides, the CDR3 is TGTGCCAGCGGGAGGGGGGCAGGGGACGCGGTTGGCCATGGCTACACCTTC. Residues: CASGRGAGDAVGHGYTF.

This clonotype was picked up many times. V is TRBV25-1 and J is TRBJ2-7; 10 bases fit TRBD1. Germline values: CDR1 MGHDK, CDR2 SYGVNS. J lost 2 bases, V lost 5 bases, and 9 bases had no gene match. The CDR3 sequence is 16 residues long. The CDR3 spells CASSHQEGTGAYEQYF. CDR3 nucleotides: TGTGCCAGCAGTCACCAGGAGGGGACAGGGGCCTACGAGCAGTACTTC.

V usage is TRBV20-1 and J usage is TRBJ2-3, with 7 bases that match TRBD2. The germline V gene encodes CDR1 DFQATT and CDR2 SNEGSKA (reference sequence). With 3 bases clipped from V and 0 bases from J, the junction kept 12 bases outside the gene matches. The CDR3 extends over 17 amino acids. CDR3 in DNA: TGCAGTGCTAGGTATTTAGGGCGGGAGTATAGCACAGATACGCAGTATTTT. The encoded protein is CSARYLGREYSTDTQYF.

The V gene is TRBV29-1, the J gene TRBJ2-3, with a possible D match to TRBD1 (6 bases). The CDR3 has 16 amino acids. Trimming took 6 bases from V and 0 from J, leaving 19 bases between them. Germline CDR1 and CDR2: SQVTM and ANQGSEA. Written as DNA, the CDR3 is TGCAGCGTGAGCTCTTCCGGGACATCTAGCACAGATACGCAGTATTTT. It is translated as CSVSSSGTSSTDTQYF.

CDR3 in amino acids: CAIRPTEMVNTEAFF. The CDR3 coding sequence is TGTGCCATCAGGCCGACAGAGATGGTGAACACTGAAGCTTTCTTT. This chain joins TRBV10-3 and TRBJ1-1; weak D call: TRBD1 (5 bases). Between the trimmed V and J ends, which lost 6 bases and 0 bases, there was a span of 14 bases. The CDR3 runs 15 residues. Germline V CDR1 and CDR2: ENHRY, SYGVKD.

This clonotype was detected only a few times. The chain is built from TRBV2 and TRBJ2-5, with D maybe TRBD2 (5 bases). CDR1 is SNHLY and CDR2 is FYNNEI in the germline V gene. The CDR3 is 15 amino acids. The ends were cut back, 1 base at V and 1 base at J, with 10 bases in the middle. CDR3 sequence (DNA): TGTGCCAGCAGTGAAGACGGGATCCTCCAAGAGACCCAGTACTTC. This sequence encodes CASSEDGILQETQYF. The full variable domain, with the rest looked up from reference TRBV2 and TRBJ2-5, is EPEVTQTPSHQVTQMGQEVILRCVPISNHLYFYWYRQILGQKVEFLVSFYNNEISEKSEIFDDQFSVERPDGSNFTLKIRSTKLEDSAMYFCASSEDGILQETQYFGPGTRLLVL.

This clonotype was counted between two and nine times. The J gene is TRBJ2-5, the V gene TRBV7-2; the D gene is possibly TRBD1 (5 bases). V was pared by 1 base and J by 5 bases, with 17 bases between. Germline V CDR1 and CDR2: SGHTA, FQGNSA. The CDR3 sequence is 16 residues long. The CDR3 protein is CASSLVARVGDETQYF. CDR3 nucleotides: TGTGCCAGCAGCTTAGTCGCCAGGGTGGGTGATGAGACCCAGTACTTC. The whole variable domain, remainder taken from reference TRBV7-2 and TRBJ2-5, is GAGVSQSPSNKVTEKGKDVELRCDPISGHTALYWYRQSLGQGLEFLIYFQGNSAPDKSGLPSDRFSAERTGGSVSTLTIQRTQQEDSAVYLCASSLVARVGDETQYFGPGTRLLVL.

This clonotype has a handful of counts. The V gene is TRBV7-2, the J gene TRBJ2-1; TRBD2 matches 15 bases. Germline-derived CDR1 and CDR2 are SGHTA and FQGNSA. This CDR3 is 17 amino acids long. With 1 base clipped from V and 7 bases from J, the junction kept 5 bases outside the gene matches. CDR3 nucleotide sequence: TGTGCCAGCAGCTTAGTTATTGGACTAGCGGGAGGGAATGAGCAGTTCTTC. It specifies CASSLVIGLAGGNEQFF.

The chain is built from TRBV12-3 or TRBV12-4 and TRBJ1-5, with D uncertain. V was shortened by 7 bases and J by 4 bases, with 11 bases between the two germline ends. The CDR3 covers 13 residues. The DNA of the CDR3 is TGTGCCAGCACCCCGGGAGGGAATCAGCCCCAGCATTTT. Residues: CASTPGGNQPQHF.

The chain recombines TRBV5-1 with TRBJ2-5, with TRBD2 matching 10 bases. The CDR3 sequence is 15 residues long. The J segment lost 1 base and the V segment lost 3 bases, leaving 3 bases of the junction unmatched. Germline V CDR1 and CDR2: SGHRS, YFSETQ. Here the CDR3 reads CASSWSGRAQETQYF. CDR3 DNA: TGCGCCAGCAGCTGGAGCGGGAGGGCCCAAGAGACCCAGTACTTC.

The chain couples TRBV2 to TRBJ2-2; D could derive from TRBD1 or TRBD2 (5 bases each). Germline CDR1 and CDR2: SNHLY and FYNNEI. The CDR3 extends over 15 amino acids. The germline V and J ends were trimmed by 4 bases and 1 base, with 10 bases remaining between them. CDR3 sequence (DNA): TGTGCCAGCAGTGGGGTGAGGGGGAACACCGGGGAGCTGTTTTTT. It specifies CASSGVRGNTGELFF.

The rearrangement uses TRBV9 and TRBJ2-3; TRBD2 might be the D (5 bases). CDR1 is SGDLS, CDR2 YYNGEE, per germline. CDR3 length: 15 residues. V was clipped by 4 bases and J by 1 base, with 13 bases between them. The CDR3 bases are TGTGCCAGCAGCCCCGAGGGCAGGCGCACAGATACGCAGTATTTT. Amino acids: CASSPEGRRTDTQYF.

This clonotype occurred many times. The chain joins TRBV20-1 to TRBJ2-7; D gene unclear. Trimming left V 3 bases short and J 3 bases short, with 12 bases between. CDR1 is DFQATT and CDR2 is SNEGSKA in the germline V gene (reference sequence). The CDR3 runs to 13 residues. CDR3 loop: CSASGDLDYEQYF. DNA of the CDR3: TGCAGTGCTAGTGGTGACTTAGACTACGAGCAGTACTTC.

This chain connects TRBV10-3 to TRBJ2-5; D ambiguous. The CDR3 spans 12 residues. V lost 2 bases, J lost 4 bases, and 5 bases lay in between. The germline V gene has CDR1 ENHRY and CDR2 SYGVKD. Written as DNA, the CDR3 is TGTGCCATCAGTGAGATAGGAGAGACCCAGTACTTC. Its protein is CAISEIGETQYF.

This clonotype was detected only a few times. The gene calls are TRBV20-1 and TRBJ1-2; TRBD1 is a possible D gene (6 bases). Germline-derived CDR1 and CDR2 are DFQATT and SNEGSKA (reference sequence). CDR3 length equals 13 residues. Trimming pared 5 bases from V and 5 bases from J, leaving 15 bases between. CDR3 sequence reads: CSAAEQGGYGYTF. The DNA for the CDR3 is TGCAGTGCTGCCGAACAGGGCGGGTATGGCTACACCTTC.

A few counts support this clonotype. This chain joins TRBV14 and TRBJ2-1; D gene uncertain. Germline V CDR1 and CDR2: SGHDN, FVKESK. The V end lost 0 bases, the J end lost 4 bases, and 16 bases lay between the germline ends. This CDR3 contains 17 residues. CDR3 region: CASSQDPPGPRYNEQFF. The CDR3 nucleotides read TGTGCCAGCAGCCAAGATCCTCCAGGCCCCAGATACAATGAGCAGTTCTTC. The full variable domain, rest sourced from reference TRBV14 and TRBJ2-1, is EAGVTQFPSHSVIEKGQTVTLRCDPISGHDNLYWYRRVMGKEIKFLLHFVKESKQDESGMPNNRFLAERTGGTYSTLKVQPAELEDSGVYFCASSQDPPGPRYNEQFFGPGTRLTVL.

The chain uses TRBV6-5 and TRBJ2-1; D assignment may be TRBD1 or TRBD2 (6 bases each). Trimming removed 2 bases from V and 8 bases from J, with 10 bases in between. Germline CDR1 MNHEY, CDR2 SVGAGI. This CDR3 has 13 residues. In DNA form, the CDR3 reads TGTGCCAGCAGTTACCGGGGGCGGGATGAGCAGTTCTTC. Translated, it gives CASSYRGRDEQFF.

This clonotype was counted at least ten times. The chain has TRBV29-1 and TRBJ2-1, with D hard to call. V shed 8 bases and J shed 6 bases, with 17 bases lying between them. The CDR3 is 13 amino acids. The V gene's germline CDR1 is SQVTM and CDR2 ANQGSEA. In DNA form, the CDR3 reads TGCAGCTCATGTGGTCTTCGTGGCAATGAGCAGTTCTTC. The encoded protein is CSSCGLRGNEQFF.

This clonotype was counted between two and nine times. The V call is TRBV7-8, the J call TRBJ2-7; 8 bases are a match to TRBD1. Germline assignment: CDR1 SGHVS and CDR2 FQNEAQ. Unmatched junction bases numbered 12, after V lost 4 bases and J lost 4 bases. CDR3 length: 16 amino acids. This CDR3 is CASSYQNRGVMYEQYF. CDR3 nucleotides: TGTGCCAGCAGCTACCAGAACAGGGGGGTCATGTACGAGCAGTACTTC.

The gene calls are TRBV20-1 and TRBJ2-1; D remains unclear. Trimming stripped 5 bases from V and 9 bases from J, with 17 bases between. This CDR3 contains 13 residues. Germline lookup yields CDR1 DFQATT and CDR2 SNEGSKA (reference sequence). The CDR3 sequence: CSAAPPGLAEQFF. In nucleotides, the CDR3 is TGCAGTGCTGCGCCCCCGGGCCTGGCTGAGCAGTTCTTC.

There are a few counts of this clonotype. The chain employs TRBV20-1 and TRBJ2-1; D is undetermined. Germline V gene sequence: CDR1 DFQATT, CDR2 SNEGSKA (reference sequence). The V and J ends lost 4 bases and 0 bases respectively, with 10 bases between them. The CDR3 contains 14 residues. The CDR3 loop reads CSATPRSSYNEQFF. The CDR3 coding sequence is TGCAGTGCTACCCCGAGGAGCTCCTACAATGAGCAGTTCTTC.

The chain joins TRBV18 to TRBJ1-2, with TRBD1 matching 10 bases. Germline loops: CDR1 KGHSH, CDR2 LQKENI. This CDR3 has 15 amino acids. The V and J ends lost 2 bases and 4 bases, in that order; junction bases with no gene match: 4. The DNA for the CDR3 is TGTGCCAGCTCACCAGGGACAGGGGAGTTCTATGGCTACACCTTC. This codes for CASSPGTGEFYGYTF.

This clonotype has just a few counts. The rearrangement uses TRBV5-1 and TRBJ2-7; D is possibly TRBD2 (5 bases). This CDR3 spans 17 amino acids. Germline lookup yields CDR1 SGHRS and CDR2 YFSETQ. The V and J ends lost 0 bases and 0 bases respectively, with 16 bases between them. CDR3 region: CASSLAAGQTSSYEQYF. The CDR3 coding sequence is TGCGCCAGCAGCTTGGCCGCGGGCCAGACCAGCTCCTACGAGCAGTACTTC.